Reported below is one T cell receptor (beta chain). Its recognized antigen is unknown. No base quality information exists; no much larger clone differs at one position. The CDR3 starts with the cysteine, ends with the phenylalanine, and has 16 residues. Just CDR3 DNA is preserved here, 48 bases in frame from base 1. As encoded in the germline V gene, CDR1 is SGHDT while CDR2 is YYEEEE. Relative to germline, V is 2 bases shorter and J is 0 bases shorter, with 14 bases between their ends. This specimen belongs to a study of control samples from healthy donors and cancer patients (dated by TCRdb to the early 2020s). Preparation of the library involved the immunoSEQ multiplex PCR assay. Sourced from immuneACCESS, this table was stored by TCRdb with only in-frame sequences that have V and J called. A share of the clones is absent; for the studies checked, an unresolved V gene accounts for under half, and the remainder has no known explanation. Present in this sample are over 80,000 clones, 91% of which were seen just once. The ten largest clones represent around a sixth of the sample.

The sequence was obtained from a man in his thirties or forties in good health. Material for sequencing was blood. The sequence is built from TRBV5-6 and TRBJ1-1; no D gene call is confident. The sequence in DNA is TGTGCCAGCAGCTTACTACAGCCTCGGATGAACACTGAAGCTTTCTTT. This sequence encodes CASSLLQPRMNTEAFF.